The rows below give T cell receptor beta chains drawn from one sample of a study of PD-1 blockade in classical Hodgkin lymphoma. Sequenced by immunoSEQ multiplex PCR; TCRdb stores in-frame clones only, minus some. The repertoire has 20,000 to 25,000 clones, 73% of them found once; the top ten carry roughly 24%. The input for sequencing was peripheral blood mononuclear cells (PBMCs), taken before the second cycle of nivolumab. The receptors shown here come from a human donor with classical Hodgkin lymphoma. CDR3s include the opening cysteine and the closing phenylalanine or tryptophan. D genes are given only for firm matches. Only some rows state a clone size, as once, few, many or a class for expanded clones.

abundance,v_gene,d_gene,j_gene,CDR3nt,CDR3aa
.,TRBV27,.,TRBJ2-6,TGTGCCAGCAGTTGGGGCCAAAAATCTGGGGCCAACGTCCTGACTTTC,CASSWGQKSGANVLTF
.,TRBV5-3,.,TRBJ2-3,TGTGCCAGAAGCGTACAAGGCACAGATACGCAGTATTTT,CARSVQGTDTQYF
once,TRBV18,.,TRBJ1-4,TGTGCCAGCTCACCACCGTGGGGAGGAGGTGAAAAACTGTTTTTT,CASSPPWGGGEKLFF
.,TRBV18,TRBD2,TRBJ2-3,TGTGCCAGCTCTCGCGGACTAGCGGGAGTAGATACGCAGTATTTT,CASSRGLAGVDTQYF
.,TRBV11-2,.,TRBJ2-2,TGTGCCAGCAGCTTAGGAGGAGGGCCGGCCGGGGAGCTGTTTTTT,CASSLGGGPAGELFF
.,TRBV15,TRBD2,TRBJ2-1,TGTGCCACCAGCACCCAGCGGGGGGCCTACAATGAGCAGTTCTTC,CATSTQRGAYNEQFF
medium-sized,TRBV18,.,TRBJ1-1,TGTGCCAGCTCACCAAACGGAATTGAAGCTTTCTTT,CASSPNGIEAFF
.,TRBV4-2,.,TRBJ2-5,TGTGCCAGCAGCCAAGGCCACCAAGAGACCCAGTACTTC,CASSQGHQETQYF
once,TRBV5-6,.,TRBJ1-6,TGTGCCAGCAGCTTGGTCCAGGGGACTTCACCCCTCCACTTT,CASSLVQGTSPLHF
.,TRBV5-8,.,TRBJ2-2,TGTGCCAGCAGCTTGGGTGACAGGAGTTACACCGGGGAGCTGTTTTTT,CASSLGDRSYTGELFF
once,TRBV28,TRBD1,TRBJ2-2,TGTGCCAACAAGGACAGGACCACCGGGGAGCTGTTTTTT,CANKDRTTGELFF
.,TRBV4-1,.,TRBJ2-5,TGCGCCAGCAGCCAAGGCCAACTAGCTGTGACTCAAGAGACCCAGTACTTC,CASSQGQLAVTQETQYF
.,TRBV6-5,.,TRBJ2-7,TGTGCCAGCAGTTACTCGTTCTTAGGGTTAAGGGGGGAGCAGTACTTC,CASSYSFLGLRGEQYF
.,TRBV7-9,TRBD2,TRBJ2-7,TGTGCCAGCAGCCCCCGGACTAGCGGGAGGGGGGAGCAGTACTTC,CASSPRTSGRGEQYF
once,TRBV16,TRBD1,TRBJ2-4,TGTGCCAGCAGTCGACAGGGGACGACCATTCAGTACTTC,CASSRQGTTIQYF
.,TRBV19,.,TRBJ2-2,TGTGCCAGTAATAAAGGGACTTTGAACACCGGGGAGCTGTTTTTT,CASNKGTLNTGELFF
.,TRBV4-1,.,TRBJ2-1,TGCGCCAGCAGCCCAAGTCGGGGAAGCAATGAGCAGTTCTTC,CASSPSRGSNEQFF
.,TRBV27,TRBD2,TRBJ2-1,TGTGCCAGCACCCGAGCGGGAGGGGGTAAGCAGTTCTTC,CASTRAGGGKQFF
.,TRBV27,.,TRBJ1-4,TGTGCCAGCGGATTGACAGGACTAAATGAAAAACTGTTTTTT,CASGLTGLNEKLFF
.,TRBV2,.,TRBJ1-5,TGTGCCAGCAGCGGTCAGGGCTCAGTCAATCAGCCCCAGCATTTT,CASSGQGSVNQPQHF
once,TRBV27,.,TRBJ2-5,TGTGCCAGCAGTTCCAAGTCAAGTGGGGTCAGGGAGACCCAGTACTTC,CASSSKSSGVRETQYF
few,TRBV28,TRBD1,TRBJ2-6,TGTGCCACCGGACAGGGGGCTGTTGGGGCCAACGTCCTGACTTTC,CATGQGAVGANVLTF
.,TRBV5-1,TRBD1,TRBJ1-4,TGCGCCAGCAGCTTGGCCGAGGGGGCGTTTGAAAAACTGTTTTTT,CASSLAEGAFEKLFF
.,TRBV6-1,.,TRBJ1-5,TGTGCCAGCAGTGTCCAGACTGATGGGCAGCCCCAGCATTTT,CASSVQTDGQPQHF
.,TRBV29-1,TRBD2,TRBJ2-1,TGCAGCGTTGAAAGGGGAGGGAGGAATGAGCAGTTCTTC,CSVERGGRNEQFF
few,TRBV27,.,TRBJ2-7,TGTGCCAGCAGTCTTGGACCGGCCTACGAGCAGTACTTC,CASSLGPAYEQYF
.,TRBV27,TRBD2,TRBJ2-2,TGTGCCAGCAGTTTGGGGAGGGCGACCGGGGAGCTGTTTTTT,CASSLGRATGELFF
once,TRBV6-5,.,TRBJ1-6,TGTGCCAGCAGTAGAGGACGGAGCTATAATTCACCCCTCCACTTT,CASSRGRSYNSPLHF
.,TRBV14,TRBD1,TRBJ2-7,TGTGCCAGCAGCCCCCTCGGGACAGAGTTCTACGAGCAGTACTTC,CASSPLGTEFYEQYF
.,TRBV19,.,TRBJ1-1,TGTGCCAGTAGTACAGGGGCCTGGGGGATTAACACTGAAGCTTTCTTT,CASSTGAWGINTEAFF
.,TRBV2,.,TRBJ2-5,TGTGCCAGCAGTGTTAGGGGGGTTCAAGAGACCCAGTACTTC,CASSVRGVQETQYF
once,TRBV6-4,.,TRBJ1-1,TGTGCCAACTCAAGACGCCCGGTGGGGCCAAACACTGAAGCTTTCTTT,CANSRRPVGPNTEAFF
.,TRBV5-6,TRBD2,TRBJ2-7,TGTGCCAGCAGCTTGCGGGCTAGCGGGAATCGCGAGCAGTACTTC,CASSLRASGNREQYF
.,TRBV2,TRBD2,TRBJ2-3,TGTGCCAGCATTGGGACTAGCGGGAGTAGGATAGATACGCAGTATTTT,CASIGTSGSRIDTQYF
.,TRBV18,TRBD1,TRBJ2-7,TGTGCCAGCTCCCGGGACAGGGGCTACGAGCAGTACTTC,CASSRDRGYEQYF
.,TRBV7-8,.,TRBJ2-6,TGTGCCAGCGTACTTGATTCGGGGGCCAACGTCCTGACTTTC,CASVLDSGANVLTF
.,TRBV11-2,.,TRBJ2-7,TGTGCCAGCAGCTTGCGAGTCTACGAGCAGTACTTC,CASSLRVYEQYF
.,TRBV4-1,.,TRBJ1-2,TGCGCCAGCAGCCAAGCCTGGTTCCTACGGTGGAACTATGGCTACACCTTC,CASSQAWFLRWNYGYTF
few,TRBV5-1,.,TRBJ2-7,TGCGCCAGCAGCCTGGACGGGGGGCTTCAAACCTACGAGCAGTACTTC,CASSLDGGLQTYEQYF
.,TRBV6-1,.,TRBJ1-2,TGTGCCAGCAGTGCTAGTTCTGGTTTTTATGGCTACACCTTC,CASSASSGFYGYTF